This record looks at one TCR beta chain sequence and its context. This entry comes from a study of identical twins. There were only healthy Caucasians among the donors. TCRdb redid the calling of the 5' RACE reads with MiXCR, one entry per CDR3 protein. The repertoire holds fewer than 250,000 distinct CDR3 sequences, with 6% to 8% as singletons. The J segment lost 8 bases and the V segment lost 4 bases, leaving 11 bases of the junction unmatched. The CDR3 extends over 15 amino acids. The data also belong to a second study, concerning yellow fever vaccine responses in identical twins.

The source material was CD8+ T cells sorted from blood. The chain couples TRBV12-3 or TRBV12-4 to TRBJ2-1; 7 positions agree with TRBD2. This TCR was sampled from a woman aged 18-35 years in good health. Here the CDR3 reads CASSSPETSFDEQFF. CDR3 bases: TGTGCCAGCAGTTCGCCTGAGACTAGCTTCGATGAGCAGTTCTTC.